The rows below give T cell receptor beta chains drawn from one sample of a study of cytomegalovirus exposure and HLA in healthy donors. TCRdb's copy holds only in-frame clones and misses some; the assay was immunoSEQ multiplex PCR. The sample contains roughly 100,000 clones, more than 60% of which appear only once. Sequencing used PBMCs. The receptors originated from a woman in her forties in good health and CMV-seropositive. CDR3s include the opening cysteine and the closing phenylalanine or tryptophan. Each record gives: clone size, D gene, V gene, J gene, CDR3 DNA, CDR3 protein. A D gene is named only where the DNA matches it firmly. Size tells how often a clone was seen (once, few, many) or the class of an expanded clone, and some rows leave it out.

>few|NA|TRBV7-9|TRBJ1-1
TGTGCCAGCAGCGCCCCGGCAGGAGGGGGGGTGAACACTGAAGCTTTCTTT
CASSAPAGGGVNTEAFF
>once|TRBD2|TRBV18|TRBJ2-5
TGTGCCAGCTCACCACCAAGGACTAGCGGGGGCCTTGAAGAGACCCAGTACTTC
CASSPPRTSGGLEETQYF
>NA|NA|TRBV5-1|TRBJ2-5
TGCGCCAGCAGCAATCCAGGGGGGGAGACCCAGTACTTC
CASSNPGGETQYF
>NA|NA|TRBV7-2|TRBJ1-5
TGTGCCAGCAGCCTTAGGTCCGGGACAACTTTAGATCAGCCCCAGCATTTT
CASSLRSGTTLDQPQHF
>NA|NA|TRBV5-4|TRBJ2-2
TGTGCCAGCAGCAAACCCCCCCGGAGGGGAATAGGTGTGAGGGGGGAGCTGTTTTTT
CASSKPPRRGIGVRGELFF
>NA|NA|TRBV27|TRBJ2-5
TGTGCCAGCAGTTTGGTCCATGGGGCCAAGACCCAGTACTTC
CASSLVHGAKTQYF
>NA|TRBD1|TRBV5-1|TRBJ1-4
TGCGCCAGCAGCCCCGGACAGGTCCCCGACCCTTCTAATGAAAAACTGTTTTTT
CASSPGQVPDPSNEKLFF
>NA|NA|TRBV21-1|TRBJ2-7
TGTGCCAGCAGCAAGAGGGGGACAGGGGAGGGGATGTGGGAGCAGTACTTC
CASSKRGTGEGMWEQYF
>NA|NA|TRBV7-6|TRBJ2-5
TGTGCCAGCAGCAACCGGGACAACTCCGGGGAGACCCAGTACTTC
CASSNRDNSGETQYF
>NA|NA|TRBV29-1|TRBJ2-1
TGCAGCGTTGATCGTGTTCGCTTATACAATGAACAGTTCTTC
CSVDRVRLYNEQFF
>NA|NA|TRBV6-6|TRBJ2-5
TGTGCCAGCAGTACGGACAAGGGTCGGACCCAGTACTTC
CASSTDKGRTQYF
>NA|NA|TRBV23-1|TRBJ1-3
TGCGCCAGCAGTCAACCATGTCCTCCAATCGGGGGAAACACCATATATTTT
CASSQPCPPIGGNTIYF
>NA|NA|TRBV4-1|TRBJ2-3
TGCGCCAGCAGCCAAGAAAAGGTAACAGCTTTGGGCACAGATACGCAGTATTTT
CASSQEKVTALGTDTQYF
>NA|TRBD1|TRBV10-2|TRBJ1-6
TGCGCCAGCAGACACGGGACAGAACTTTATAATTCACCCCTCCACTTT
CASRHGTELYNSPLHF
>NA|NA|TRBV11-2|TRBJ2-7
TGTGCCAGCAGTCGCCCGGGTGTAAGGTGGGAGCAGTACTTC
CASSRPGVRWEQYF